This T cell receptor (beta chain) was obtained from a study of blood T cells in healthy people across ages. Germline V lookup: CDR1 SQVTM, CDR2 ANQGSEA. The CDR3 has 12 amino acids. Alongside a J-beta primer mix, a sample-barcoded 5' primer served in a second PCR lasting about 6 to 11 cycles. Through a template-switch adaptor with 12 random nucleotides, each cDNA molecule received a tag. TCRdb analysed the 5' RACE reads with MiXCR anew, one entry per CDR3 protein. The table has about 1,000,000 distinct CDR3 sequences, more than 40% seen once; the top ten hold approximately 19%. V usage is TRBV29-1 and J usage is TRBJ2-7, with D possibly matching TRBD2 (5 bases). The end of the DNA fits TRBJ2-5 better, so the J call may be wrong. This TCR was sampled from a woman aged 55-69 years in good health. Specimen: blood. Here the CDR3 DNA reads TGCAGCGTTGGGTGGAGCGGAGGGACCCAGTACTTC. Protein sequence: CSVGWSGGTQYF.